This TCR beta chain was observed in a study of blood T cell repertoires in COVID-19. Study at large: COVID-19 samples collected from the United States, Italy and Spain covered acute and convalescent phases.

Methods used by the authors: Amplification of reference gene primers was used by the study to estimate nucleated cell counts. Assay used: immunoSEQ multiplex PCR; TCRdb lists only in-frame clones, some missing. V and J calls plus clone size are reproduced from that table; the DNA served to infer D and trimming. The table includes 55,000 to 70,000 clones, around 84% detected once. J gave up 2 bases and V 7 bases, and 8 bases lay outside the gene matches. Germline V gene sequence: CDR1 KGHDR, CDR2 SFDVKD. The CDR3 spans 16 residues. Sample: peripheral blood. The origin of this receptor is a man aged 70-80 years with acute or convalescent COVID-19. The V gene is TRBV24-1, the J gene TRBJ2-3, with 10 bases lining up with TRBD2. CDR3 in DNA: TGTGCCACCAGCGCTGTAGCGGGAGGCAACACAGATACGCAGTATTTT. It is translated as CATSAVAGGNTDTQYF.